This T cell receptor beta chain was recovered during a study of post-analysis software for immune sequencing data (dated by TCRdb to about 2015). Study-wide context: Disease courses on record covered relapsing-remitting, secondary progressive and progressive-relapsing multiple sclerosis, though some patients had no subtype annotation. A subset of samples was prepared in parallel using single-end sample barcoding, then pooled and co-amplified after Illumina adapter ligation. The multiple sclerosis patient repertoires were compared with ten to eleven previously published healthy control repertoires from donors aged about 6 to 26 years. What the research found in general, with its limitations: A handful of TRBV segments, including TRBV5-6, TRBV5-1 and TRBV20-1, were significantly more frequent in patients than controls. Direct clustering with F measure showed strong co-clustering of samples prepared in the same batch, prompting a batch-effect correction. Multiple sclerosis patients had significantly lower normalized Chao1 diversity than controls, a result that suggests substantial peripheral T-cell clonal expansion. The control group was slightly older than the multiple sclerosis patient group.

Based on the germline V gene (reference sequence), the CDR1 and CDR2 sequences are DFQATT and SNEGSKA. V gives up 0 bases and J gives up 1 base, and the segment between their germline ends measures 13 bases. Measured from the cysteine to the phenylalanine, the CDR3 is 16 residues long. The only DNA kept is the CDR3, 48 bases in frame from the first base. The protocol used for the library was PCR. Sequencing used an Illumina HiSeq 2500. To reduce PCR and sequencing biases, unique molecular identifiers were built into the TCR beta cDNA libraries. Roughly 500,000 cDNA molecules were obtained per 1 to 10 million input T cells, so each molecule approximated one T cell. The patient libraries were prepared and sequenced using the same protocol as the earlier healthy control dataset. Within a given batch, samples were prepared together, multiplexed and sequenced on the same HiSeq lane. The authors' analysis ran thus. MIGEC handled the raw barcoded reads, throwing out single-read molecular identifier groups before consensus assembly and CDR3 extraction. Clonotype tables were post-analysed with VDJtools, normalizing diversity by down-sampling all datasets to the smallest sample size. In repertoire overlap clustering, CDR3 amino acid sequences, but not nucleotide sequences, were matched to correct batch-related cross-sample contamination. TCRdb reprocessed the public reads (quality trimming at Q25 with fastp, clone calling with MiXCR) and kept in-frame beta chains. Each CDR3 protein appears once, grouped with its most common genes and DNA. The V and J calls and clone size are TCRdb's, not the authors'. The sample table lists 250,000 to 300,000 distinct CDR3 sequences, about 38% of them with a count of one. The ten largest make up less than 6% of the sample.

In this sample, this clonotype turned up many times. This clone's antigen is unknown. Base qualities are not provided; no much larger clone lies one nucleotide away. To demonstrate the VDJtools post-analysis software, TCR beta repertoires were profiled from the peripheral blood of more than ten young patients with multiple sclerosis. Multiple sclerosis patients were children and adolescents aged about 6 to 15 years. What was sequenced was blood. Recombination joined TRBV20-1 with TRBJ2-1; matching of 6 bases hints at TRBD2 as the D gene. This clonotype was obtained from a girl aged 5 to 17 with multiple sclerosis. The nucleotides read TGCAGTGCTAGAGAACGTGGGCGGGGATCCTACAATGAGCAGTTCTTC. It is translated as CSARERGRGSYNEQFF.